Described below is a single TCR beta chain sequence and its context. Its cognate antigen is unknown. Amplification by 5'RACE using constant-segment primers produced TCR alpha and TCR beta cDNA libraries that carried sample barcodes and UMIs. TCRdb passed the 5' RACE reads through MiXCR, listing each CDR3 protein once. The table includes about 610,000 distinct CDR3 sequences, 15% to 20% detected once. Trimming stripped 3 bases from V and 6 bases from J, with 13 bases between. Per the germline V gene, CDR1 is LGHDT and CDR2 is YNNKEL (reference sequence). This CDR3 region has 14 residues. The data are from a study of T-cell memory formation after mild COVID-19. Study-wide background: There were largely donor-specific TCR clusters. Study-level results: Among clones peaking at day 37 in the second wave, SARS-CoV-2 specificity remained unconfirmed.

This receptor was identified in an adult woman who had mild COVID-19 (a few samples of this study predate the infection). Cell type and time point are not known. Sequences were obtained from PBMCs or a T cell subset sorted from them (not recorded which). The chain couples TRBV3-1 to TRBJ2-3; D is perhaps TRBD2 (5 bases). The CDR3 here is CASSQRVGKDTQYF. As DNA, the CDR3 is TGTGCCAGCAGCCAGCGGGTTGGCAAGGATACGCAGTATTTT.